Below, one TCR beta chain is given with its context. Trimming stripped 0 bases from V and 8 bases from J, with 8 bases between. The V gene's germline CDR1 is DFQATT and CDR2 SNEGSKA (reference sequence). The CDR3 runs to 12 residues. TCRdb analysed the 5' RACE reads with MiXCR anew, one entry per CDR3 protein. The sample consists of roughly 320,000 distinct CDR3 sequences, 28% of them appearing once. These data are taken from a study of T-cell memory formation after mild COVID-19. Study context: Across donors, TCR clusters were largely donor specific.

Sequenced sample: PBMCs or a T cell subset sorted from them (not recorded which). The TCR comes from an adult woman who had mild COVID-19 (a few samples of this study predate the infection). Cell type and time point are not known. This sequence joins TRBV20-1 and TRBJ2-1, with D perhaps TRBD1 or TRBD2 (5 bases each). CDR3 nucleotides: TGCAGTGCTAGAGATCGGGGCGATGAGCAGTTCTTC. It encodes CSARDRGDEQFF.